The clone carrying this TCR beta chain occurred once. What it recognizes is unknown. Germline lookup yields CDR1 DFQATT and CDR2 SNEGSKA (reference sequence). V was pared by 3 bases and J by 5 bases, with 10 bases between. The CDR3 has 12 amino acids. Clones were sequenced by immunoSEQ multiplex PCR, and TCRdb holds only the in-frame ones, with some missing. The data hold some 20,000 clones, with around four fifths observed a single time. CD4+ T cells from unexposed donors were obtained before the COVID-19 pandemic (2011-2018). Isolation of CD4+ T cells took place after roughly nine days in culture. This record comes from a study of CD4 T cells in relation to SARS-CoV-2 and coronaviruses.

Source material: CD4+ T cells from PBMCs, cultured in vitro. This rearrangement joins TRBV20-1 to TRBJ2-5, with D uncertain. This sequence was found in a human donor in good health. This CDR3 is CSASSRRETQYF. The CDR3 DNA follows: TGCAGTGCTAGTTCTAGAAGGGAGACCCAGTACTTC.